Listed here are 25 T cell receptor beta chains from one sample, sequenced in a study of type 1 regulatory T cells. Their antigens are not known. TCRdb processed the reads anew with MiXCR; each CDR3 protein has one entry. The sample records 68,000 or so distinct CDR3 sequences, 45% to 50% being singletons. The sequenced material came from cultured non-Tr1 T cells, either the whole culture or a sorted T cell fraction (not recorded which). Receptors originate from a human donor in good health.

The V and J genes are TRBV10-3 and TRBJ2-1; 14 nucleotides line up with TRBD2. Unmatched junction bases numbered 3, after V lost 3 bases and J lost 5 bases. Germline lookup yields CDR1 ENHRY and CDR2 SYGVKD. The CDR3 has 16 residues. The CDR3 sequence is CAISERTSGGHNEQFF. Written as DNA, the CDR3 is TGTGCCATCAGTGAAAGGACTAGCGGGGGGCACAATGAGCAGTTCTTC.

J is TRBJ1-2 and V is TRBV5-1, with 7 positions matching TRBD1. Germline V CDR1 and CDR2: SGHRS, YFSETQ. V lost 7 bases, J lost 4 bases, and 13 bases stayed unmatched. This CDR3 has 15 residues. The CDR3 protein is CASADPSGTVYGYTF. CDR3 coding DNA: TGCGCCAGCGCTGACCCGTCAGGGACAGTCTATGGCTACACCTTC.

V is TRBV6-5 and J is TRBJ1-1; 7 nucleotides agree with TRBD1. Germline CDR1 is MNHEY and CDR2 is SVGAGI. The CDR3 totals 16 residues. J lost 5 bases, V lost 1 base, and 10 bases had no gene match. CDR3 bases: TGTGCCAGCAGTTACTGGGGACAGTGGTCTCGAACTGAAGCTTTCTTT. Residues: CASSYWGQWSRTEAFF.

The table lists this clonotype with a few counts. The chain employs TRBV5-1 and TRBJ1-2, with D tentatively TRBD1 (5 bases). V lost 4 bases and J lost 4, with 14 bases in between. Germline CDR1 and CDR2: SGHRS and YFSETQ. The CDR3 spans 14 residues. In DNA, the CDR3 is TGCGCCAGCAGCCCGAGGGACGGAGGCTATGGCTACACCTTC. Its protein product is CASSPRDGGYGYTF.

This clonotype came up a few times. This CDR3 reads CASSLGTDTQYF. The CDR3 DNA reads as TGTGCCAGCAGCTTAGGAACAGATACGCAGTATTTT. The V call is TRBV7-2, the J call TRBJ2-3; D gene ambiguous. The CDR3 runs to 12 residues. V shed 1 base and J shed 3 bases, with 2 bases lying between them. Germline V gives CDR1 SGHTA, CDR2 FQGNSA. The full variable domain, its missing parts supplied by reference TRBV7-2 and TRBJ2-3, is GAGVSQSPSNKVTEKGKDVELRCDPISGHTALYWYRQSLGQGLEFLIYFQGNSAPDKSGLPSDRFSAERTGGSVSTLTIQRTQQEDSAVYLCASSLGTDTQYFGPGTRLTVL.

This sequence joins TRBV12-3 or TRBV12-4 and TRBJ2-7; possible D gene TRBD2, 5 bases. This CDR3 is built from 12 residues. Trimming took 5 bases from V and 7 from J, leaving 12 bases between them. The CDR3: CASSPLPGEQYF. The CDR3 DNA follows: TGTGCCAGCAGTCCATTGCCGGGGGAGCAGTACTTC.

The chain couples TRBV20-1 to TRBJ1-4, with D perhaps TRBD1 (6 bases). Deletions cut 7 bases from V and 7 bases from J, with 16 bases between. This CDR3 has 13 amino acids. Germline values: CDR1 DFQATT, CDR2 SNEGSKA (reference sequence). The CDR3 region is CSGAPGASEKLFF. DNA of the CDR3: TGCAGTGGGGCCCCGGGGGCGAGTGAAAAACTGTTTTTT.

V and J are TRBV12-3 or TRBV12-4 and TRBJ2-7; D is possibly TRBD1 (6 bases). This CDR3 is 13 amino acids long. Trimming left V 3 bases short and J 2 bases short, with 8 bases between. The CDR3 reads CASSLDRAYEQYF. The CDR3 DNA reads as TGTGCCAGCAGTTTGGACAGAGCCTACGAGCAGTACTTC.

This clonotype was observed a handful of times. The V and J genes are TRBV7-2 and TRBJ2-4; D is unresolved. Germline V gene lookup returns CDR1 SGHTA and CDR2 FQGNSA. This CDR3 comprises 19 residues. The V end was cut by 0 bases, the J end by 0 bases, with 18 bases between. Here the CDR3 reads CASSLASVQTRIAKNIQYF. DNA of the CDR3: TGTGCCAGCAGCTTAGCGAGCGTCCAGACCAGAATAGCCAAAAACATTCAGTACTTC.

The chain combines TRBV4-3 with TRBJ2-3; D is undetermined. Germline V gene sequence: CDR1 LGHNA, CDR2 YSLEER. The length of the CDR3 is 14 residues. Trimming took 0 bases from V and 8 from J, leaving 12 bases between them. The CDR3 protein is CASSQDMKAPTQYF. The DNA for the CDR3 is TGCGCCAGCAGCCAAGATATGAAGGCCCCTACGCAGTATTTT.

V usage is TRBV3-1 and J usage is TRBJ1-5; 7 positions match TRBD1. The CDR3 length is 13 residues. Germline-derived CDR1 and CDR2 are LGHDT and YNNKEL (reference sequence). V trimming: 3 bases; J trimming: 6 bases; junction bases outside the gene matches: 2. The DNA for the CDR3 is TGTGCCAGCAGCCATGACAGGGCTCAGCCCCAGCATTTT. This translates into CASSHDRAQPQHF. The complete variable domain, with remaining parts taken from reference TRBV3-1 and TRBJ1-5, reads DTAVSQTPKYLVTQMGNDKSIKCEQNLGHDTMYWYKQDSKKFLKIMFSYNNKELIINETVPNRFSPKSPDKAHLNLHINSLELGDSAVYFCASSHDRAQPQHFGDGTRLSIL.

This clonotype has just a few counts. V and J are TRBV11-1 and TRBJ2-2, with 9 bases fitting TRBD2. The CDR3 contains 20 residues. J gave up 2 bases and V 1 base, and 14 bases lay outside the gene matches. Germline assignment: CDR1 SGHAT and CDR2 FQDESV (reference sequence). The CDR3 coding sequence is TGTGCCAGCAGCTTAGGGCCCCTCTTTTTAGCGGGGGAAAACACCGGGGAGCTGTTTTTT. Translated, it gives CASSLGPLFLAGENTGELFF.

V gene TRBV28 combines with J gene TRBJ2-7; perhaps TRBD1 as D (6 bases). Germline V gene sequence: CDR1 MDHEN, CDR2 SYDVKM. Between the trimmed V and J ends, which lost 3 bases and 4 bases, there was a span of 16 bases. This CDR3 has 15 residues. CDR3 in amino acids: CASSLATGPPYEQYF. The CDR3 DNA reads as TGTGCCAGCAGTTTGGCCACAGGGCCCCCTTACGAGCAGTACTTC.

V and J are TRBV28 and TRBJ1-1; D is unresolved. Germline CDR1 is MDHEN and CDR2 is SYDVKM. The CDR3 runs 15 residues. The V end was cut by 3 bases, the J end by 1 base, with 12 bases between. The CDR3: CASSLARSQNTEAFF. The CDR3 nucleotides are TGTGCCAGCAGTTTGGCGCGGTCACAGAACACTGAAGCTTTCTTT.

The chain is built from TRBV7-3 and TRBJ2-3; 8 positions match TRBD2. The V gene's germline CDR1 is SGHTA and CDR2 FQGTGA. The CDR3 spans 18 residues. V gave up 2 bases and J gave up 4 bases; unmatched junction bases: 14. CDR3 nucleotide sequence: TGTGCCAGCAGCTTATTAGGCCCCGGTGCGGGGGGCTCAGATACGCAGTATTTT. This translates into CASSLLGPGAGGSDTQYF.

This clonotype was observed a few times. This sequence joins TRBV7-2 and TRBJ1-2; possibly TRBD1 for D (6 bases). The CDR3 is 14 amino acids. Trimming removed 3 bases at V and 5 bases at J, with 13 bases between. CDR1 SGHTA and CDR2 FQGNSA come from the germline V gene. This chain's CDR3 is CASSLQTGTYGYTF. CDR3 bases: TGTGCCAGCAGCTTGCAGACCGGGACATATGGCTACACCTTC. Looking up the rest from reference TRBV7-2 and TRBJ1-2 gives the full variable domain: GAGVSQSPSNKVTEKGKDVELRCDPISGHTALYWYRQSLGQGLEFLIYFQGNSAPDKSGLPSDRFSAERTGGSVSTLTIQRTQQEDSAVYLCASSLQTGTYGYTFGSGTRLTVV.

The chain's CDR3 is CASSYRDRGYGYTF. CDR3 coding DNA: TGTGCCAGCAGTTACAGGGACAGGGGGTATGGCTACACCTTC. This chain joins TRBV6-5 and TRBJ1-2, with 11 bases fitting TRBD1. Germline V lookup: CDR1 MNHEY, CDR2 SVGAGI. The V and J ends lost 2 bases and 5 bases, in that order; junction bases with no gene match: 1. This CDR3 is built from 14 residues.

J is TRBJ1-2 and V is TRBV6-6; D is possibly TRBD1 (5 bases). The CDR3 sequence is 17 residues long. Trimming took off 5 bases at V and 0 bases at J, with 19 bases between the two ends. CDR1 is MNHNY, CDR2 SVGAGI, per germline (reference sequence). This CDR3 reads CASSASAGTETNYGYTF. DNA of the CDR3: TGTGCCAGCAGTGCATCGGCCGGGACCGAGACTAACTATGGCTACACCTTC.

This chain joins TRBV19 and TRBJ1-2; 7 bases line up with TRBD1. Germline CDR1 is LNHDA and CDR2 is SQIVND (reference sequence). Trimming took 5 bases from V and 8 from J; bases not matched to a gene: 17. This CDR3 contains 16 residues. The CDR3 loop is CASSSDNRGYVWGYTF. DNA of the CDR3: TGTGCCAGTAGTTCCGACAACAGGGGATACGTATGGGGCTACACCTTC. The variable domain in full, with the rest retrieved from reference TRBV19 and TRBJ1-2, is DGGITQSPKYLFRKEGQNVTLSCEQNLNHDAMYWYRQDPGQGLRLIYYSQIVNDFQKGDIAEGYSVSREKKESFPLTVTSAQKNPTAFYLCASSSDNRGYVWGYTFGSGTRLTVV.

In this sample, this clonotype turned up a few times. V usage is TRBV20-1 and J usage is TRBJ2-1; 11 positions agree with TRBD2. V was pared by 5 bases and J by 6 bases, with 18 bases of the junction left unmatched. This CDR3 is built from 18 residues. Germline-derived CDR1 and CDR2 are DFQATT and SNEGSKA (reference sequence). CDR3 bases: TGCAGTGCTCCCGGGACTAGCGGCCTGACCGTATTGGGCAATGAGCAGTTCTTC. As protein: CSAPGTSGLTVLGNEQFF.

This clonotype came up a few times. The J gene is TRBJ2-5, the V gene TRBV12-3 or TRBV12-4, with 10 bases that match TRBD2. V lost 0 bases to trimming and J lost 3 bases; unmatched junction nucleotides: 7. The CDR3 totals 17 residues. For the CDR3, the DNA is TGTGCCAGCAGTTTAGCGGGAAGCGGGGGGGGAAAAGAGACCCAGTACTTC. This codes for CASSLAGSGGGKETQYF.

This clonotype came up a few times. The gene calls are TRBV20-1 and TRBJ2-7; a weak D match, TRBD2 (6 bases). CDR1 is DFQATT, CDR2 SNEGSKA, per germline (reference sequence). The ends were cut back, 2 bases at V and 4 bases at J, with 12 bases in the middle. The CDR3 extends over 13 amino acids. The CDR3 region is CSARRGNRYEQYF. In DNA, the CDR3 is TGCAGTGCTAGACGGGGGAATAGGTACGAGCAGTACTTC.

Concerning this clonotype: Compared with germline, one end of the junction differs, possibly owing to a read error. The chain has TRBV19 and TRBJ1-6, with 10 bases aligning to TRBD1. The CDR3 sequence is 14 residues long. Per germline, CDR1 LNHDA and CDR2 SQIVND (reference sequence). The CDR3 DNA reads as TGTGCCAGTAGTCCGGGACAGGGGAACTCACCCCACCACTTT. This encodes CASSPGQGNSPHHF.

This clonotype was seen a single time. The chain recombines TRBV20-1 with TRBJ2-1, with D perhaps matching TRBD2 (7 bases). CDR3 size: 14 residues. Trimming left V 6 bases short and J 2 bases short, with 14 bases between. Germline CDR1 reads DFQATT; CDR2 reads SNEGSKA (reference sequence). The CDR3 region is CSAARGGAYNEQFF. CDR3 bases: TGCAGTGCCGCTCGAGGGGGGGCCTACAATGAGCAGTTCTTC.

The chain has TRBV2 and TRBJ2-2; no reliable D call. The CDR3 has 14 residues. Trimming pared 6 bases from V and 4 bases from J, leaving 12 bases between. Per the germline V gene, CDR1 is SNHLY and CDR2 is FYNNEI. In nucleotides, the CDR3 is TGTGCCAGCAGCCCAAGCGCCATCACCGGGGAGCTGTTTTTT. Translated, it gives CASSPSAITGELFF. Using reference TRBV2 and TRBJ2-2 for the parts outside the CDR3, the full variable domain is EPEVTQTPSHQVTQMGQEVILRCVPISNHLYFYWYRQILGQKVEFLVSFYNNEISEKSEIFDDQFSVERPDGSNFTLKIRSTKLEDSAMYFCASSPSAITGELFFGEGSRLTVL.